What follows describes a single T cell receptor beta chain. This CDR3 comprises 16 residues. Trimming cost V 1 base and J 0 bases, with 13 bases left between them. The data were taken from a study of T-cell memory formation after mild COVID-19. Study-wide background: For the most part, TCR clusters were specific to one donor.

cDNA libraries for TCR alpha and TCR beta, carrying sample barcodes and UMIs, came from 5'RACE with constant-segment primers. TCRdb reprocessed the 5' RACE reads via MiXCR and lists one record per CDR3 protein. The sample yields a few hundred thousand distinct CDR3 sequences, 16% seen once. Sequencing was done on a sample of PBMCs or a T cell subset sorted from them (not recorded which). The source of this sequence is a man younger than 35 who had mild COVID-19 (a few samples of this study predate the infection). Cell type and time point are not known. The chain carries TRBV23-1 and TRBJ2-7; D is unresolved. TRBV23-1 is filed as an ORF, its function uncertain. The CDR3: CASSQLIHASSYEQYF. For the CDR3, the DNA is TGCGCCAGCAGTCAATTAATACACGCGAGCTCCTACGAGCAGTACTTC.